The 22 T cell receptor beta chains reported below all come from one sample, sequenced in a study of CD8 T cells in ankylosing spondylitis. One entry per CDR3 protein results from TCRdb running MiXCR on the 5' RACE reads. The sample lists some 130,000 distinct CDR3 sequences, about 6.7% seen once, with around 12% in the top ten. Sequenced input: blood, either unsorted or a sorted T cell fraction (not recorded which). These receptors were collected from a female donor with ankylosing spondylitis or in good health (not recorded which).

In its sample, this clonotype was seen many times. The rearrangement uses TRBV7-6 and TRBJ1-1; D remains unclear. V lost 0 bases and J lost 5, with 13 bases in between. Per germline, CDR1 SGHVS and CDR2 FNYEAQ. The length of the CDR3 is 15 residues. CDR3: CASSLATDLGTEAFF. The CDR3, as DNA: TGTGCCAGCAGCTTAGCCACGGACCTCGGAACTGAAGCTTTCTTT.

Regarding this clonotype: A read error is possible here, since a much larger clone lies one base away. The rearrangement uses TRBV27 and TRBJ2-7, with 7 bases fitting TRBD2. Germline V gene lookup returns CDR1 MNHEY and CDR2 SMNVEV (reference sequence). The CDR3 has 16 residues. CDR3 loop: CAISPTPLAAFYEQYF. In DNA form, the CDR3 reads TGTGCCATCAGTCCGACCCCGCTAGCGGCTTTTTACGAGCAGTACTTC.

This clonotype was seen ten or more times. The rearrangement uses TRBV6-5 and TRBJ1-6; the D gene is possibly TRBD1 (5 bases). This CDR3 is built from 15 residues. Trimming took off 4 bases at V and 5 bases at J, with 12 bases between the two ends. Germline V gene sequence: CDR1 MNHEY, CDR2 SVGAGI. The DNA of the CDR3 is TGTGCCAGCAGTTCCGGGACGGATAATAATTCACCCCTCCACTTT. It yields the protein CASSSGTDNNSPLHF.

This clonotype was detected ten times or more. The J gene is TRBJ1-5, the V gene TRBV7-2; 7 bases are a match to TRBD1. The CDR3 has 14 amino acids. Trimming removed 2 bases from V and 2 bases from J; junction bases left unmatched: 0. The V gene's germline CDR1 is SGHTA and CDR2 FQGNSA. In DNA form, the CDR3 reads TGTGCCAGCAGCTTACAGGGGGGCAATCAGCCCCAGCATTTT. Its translation: CASSLQGGNQPQHF.

This clonotype was observed many times. This chain joins TRBV21-1 and TRBJ1-1; TRBD1 reflects the table's D call only, with no check against the DNA. TRBV21-1 is described as a pseudogene. The CDR3 is made up of 19 amino acids. CDR3 in amino acids: CASSAYTGTGGRWSTEAFF. The CDR3 bases are TGTGCCAGCAGCGCCTATACCGGGACAGGGGGCAGGTGGAGCACTGAAGCTTTCTTT.

This clonotype was picked up a small number of times. V usage is TRBV7-6 and J usage is TRBJ1-2, with D perhaps matching TRBD1 (6 bases). Germline values: CDR1 SGHVS, CDR2 FNYEAQ. V was trimmed by 3 bases and J by 0 bases, leaving 17 bases between them. This CDR3 region has 17 residues. The CDR3 region has the DNA TGTGCCAGCAGCTTGGGGTTGCGGGGGCCGCCTAACTATGGCTACACCTTC. Its translation is CASSLGLRGPPNYGYTF. Based on the CDR3 plus reference TRBV7-6 and TRBJ1-2, the full variable domain is GAGVSQSPRYKVTKRGQDVALRCDPISGHVSLYWYRQALGQGPEFLTYFNYEAQQDKSGLPNDRFSAERPEGSISTLTIQRTEQRDSAMYRCASSLGLRGPPNYGYTFGSGTRLTVV.

The chain couples TRBV30 to TRBJ1-5; unclear D gene. Trimming stripped 0 bases from V and 4 bases from J, with 10 bases between. CDR1 GTSNPN and CDR2 SVGIG come from the germline V gene (reference sequence). The CDR3 has 14 amino acids. The CDR3 protein is CAWSVGEWNQPQHF. The CDR3 DNA reads TGTGCCTGGAGTGTTGGGGAGTGGAATCAGCCCCAGCATTTT. The variable domain in full, completed from reference TRBV30 and TRBJ1-5, reads SQTIHQWPATLVQPVGSPLSLECTVEGTSNPNLYWYRQAAGRGLQLLFYSVGIGQISSEVPQNLSASRPQDRQFILSSKKLLLSDSGFYLCAWSVGEWNQPQHFGDGTRLSIL.

This clonotype was observed at least ten times. This chain's CDR3 is CASSQGAGADNQPQHF. The CDR3 nucleotides are TGCGCCAGCAGCCAAGGGGCAGGGGCGGATAATCAGCCCCAGCATTTT. The chain recombines TRBV4-1 with TRBJ1-5; a possible D gene is TRBD1 (6 bases). This CDR3 contains 16 residues. Germline loops: CDR1 MGHRA, CDR2 YSYEKL. The V end was cut by 1 base, the J end by 4 bases, with 14 bases between.

With regard to this clonotype: A junction end diverges from the germline sequence, so it may reflect a read error. This sequence joins TRBV12-3 or TRBV12-4 and TRBJ1-6; perhaps TRBD1 as D (6 bases). This CDR3 has 18 amino acids. For the CDR3, the DNA is TGTACCAGCAGTGATAAAAACAGGGAAAAGGTTGCGCGGTCACCCCTCCACTTT. Translated, it gives CTSSDKNREKVARSPLHF.

This clonotype was counted only a few times. J is TRBJ1-1 and V is TRBV5-1; no reliable D call. Trimming took off 0 bases at V and 4 bases at J, with 10 bases between the two ends. CDR3 size: 14 residues. CDR1 and CDR2 (germline): SGHRS, YFSETQ. This CDR3 reads CASSLEISGTEAFF. The CDR3 DNA reads as TGCGCCAGCAGCTTGGAGATCTCGGGCACTGAAGCTTTCTTT. Filled out from reference TRBV5-1 and TRBJ1-1, the complete variable domain reads KAGVTQTPRYLIKTRGQQVTLSCSPISGHRSVSWYQQTPGQGLQFLFEYFSETQRNKGNFPGRFSGRQFSNSRSEMNVSTLELGDSALYLCASSLEISGTEAFFGQGTRLTVV.

There are many counts of this clonotype. The chain has TRBV11-1 and TRBJ1-4, with D possibly matching TRBD1 (6 bases). Trimming pared 3 bases from V and 8 bases from J, leaving 16 bases between. Germline CDR1 SGHAT, CDR2 FQDESV (reference sequence). The CDR3 runs to 15 residues. CDR3 sequence (DNA): TGTGCCAGCAGCTTGTCGTGGGGGGCAGAAGAAAAACTGTTTTTT. Amino acid sequence: CASSLSWGAEEKLFF.

This clonotype appeared many times. The chain links TRBV20-1 to TRBJ2-1; D is unclear. Germline V gene lookup returns CDR1 DFQATT and CDR2 SNEGSKA (reference sequence). The CDR3 has 14 residues. The V end lost 1 base, the J end lost 4 bases, and 11 bases lay between the germline ends. The CDR3 DNA reads TGCAGTGCTAGAGCCTTGGGCCTTTACAATGAGCAGTTCTTC. Its translation is CSARALGLYNEQFF.

In its sample, this clonotype was seen many times. The chain carries TRBV12-3 or TRBV12-4 and TRBJ1-1, with D possibly matching TRBD1 (5 bases). Trimming removed 5 bases from V and 5 bases from J, with 9 bases in between. CDR3 length equals 12 residues. Written as DNA, the CDR3 is TGTGCCAGCAGTAGGGGAGGGACTGAAGCTTTCTTT. Its translation: CASSRGGTEAFF.

The rearrangement links TRBV6-6 to TRBJ1-5; D unresolved. This CDR3 has 13 amino acids. Trimming cost V 9 bases and J 4 bases, with 13 bases left between them. Germline V gene data show CDR1 as MNHNY and CDR2 as SVGAGI (reference sequence). The CDR3 DNA sequence: TGTGCCAGTCTGCCGGCCCTTAATCAGCCCCAGCATTTT. This translates into CASLPALNQPQHF.

This clonotype was observed many times. The rearrangement links TRBV10-3 to TRBJ2-7; tentatively, D is TRBD1 (6 bases). The ends were cut back, 0 bases at V and 3 bases at J, with 12 bases in the middle. The CDR3 runs 15 residues. Germline V gives CDR1 ENHRY, CDR2 SYGVKD. The chain's CDR3 is CAISESSGRGYEQYF. The CDR3 bases are TGTGCCATCAGTGAGTCGTCGGGCAGGGGCTACGAGCAGTACTTC.

This clonotype showed up many times. The genes are TRBV6-2 or TRBV6-3 and TRBJ2-7, with 7 nucleotides matching TRBD1. Germline V lookup: CDR1 MNHEY, CDR2 SVGEGT. J lost 5 bases, V lost 6 bases, and 4 bases had no gene match. This CDR3 contains 12 residues. CDR3 nucleotide sequence: TGTGCCAGCAGGACAGGGTTCGACGAGCAGTACTTC. This encodes CASRTGFDEQYF.

Ten or more counts support this clonotype. The chain is built from TRBV4-1 and TRBJ2-7; TRBD1 agrees at 8 bases. The length of the CDR3 is 14 residues. V gave up 5 bases and J gave up 2 bases; unmatched junction bases: 5. Germline values: CDR1 MGHRA, CDR2 YSYEKL. CDR3 protein: CASSLDRVPYEQYF. Written as DNA, the CDR3 is TGCGCCAGCAGCTTGGACAGGGTGCCCTACGAGCAGTACTTC.

This clonotype was seen repeatedly, ten times or more. V and J are TRBV10-3 and TRBJ1-1; D might be TRBD1 (5 bases). The germline V gene encodes CDR1 ENHRY and CDR2 SYGVKD. The V gene lost 4 bases and the J gene lost 0 bases, with 9 bases spanning the gap. There are 14 residues in the CDR3. CDR3 nucleotide sequence: TGTGCCATCAGTGGGACACAACTGAACACTGAAGCTTTCTTT. It specifies CAISGTQLNTEAFF.

Many counts were recorded for this clonotype. V is TRBV29-1 and J is TRBJ2-2, with 8 bases matching TRBD1. Germline trimming cut 4 bases from V and 4 bases from J; bases unmatched to any gene: 5. CDR3 length equals 14 residues. Germline CDR1 reads SQVTM; CDR2 reads ANQGSEA. The CDR3 loop reads CSVGQGRPTGELFF. CDR3 bases: TGCAGCGTTGGACAGGGGAGGCCCACCGGGGAGCTGTTTTTT.

This clonotype was seen ten or more times. V is TRBV7-9 and J is TRBJ1-1; 11 bases are shared with TRBD1. J gave up 5 bases and V 5 bases, and 7 bases lay outside the gene matches. The CDR3 is 15 amino acids. Germline-derived CDR1 and CDR2 are SEHNR and FQNEAQ (reference sequence). DNA of the CDR3: TGTGCCAGCAGCCTCTTCCGGGACAGGGGGACTGAAGCTTTCTTT. Residues: CASSLFRDRGTEAFF.

There are a few counts of this clonotype. V gene TRBV5-8 combines with J gene TRBJ1-4; D is undetermined. The V gene lost 3 bases and the J gene lost 0 bases, with 12 bases spanning the gap. CDR1 and CDR2 from the germline V gene are SGHTS and YDEGEE. This CDR3 contains 16 residues. CDR3 sequence (DNA): TGTGCCAGCAGCTCTTGGGCTACAGCAACTAATGAAAAACTGTTTTTT. Residues: CASSSWATATNEKLFF.

The chain employs TRBV7-2 and TRBJ1-1, with no clear D. Looked up from germline, CDR1 is SGHTA and CDR2 is FQGNSA. V dropped 5 bases and J dropped 4 bases, with 8 bases sitting between them. The CDR3 loop spans 12 amino acids. In DNA form, the CDR3 reads TGTGCCAGCAGCGGGTCTGGCACTGAAGCTTTCTTT. Protein: CASSGSGTEAFF.